The next 28 T cell receptor beta chains were all read from a single sample in a study of shared clonotypes between healthy human individuals. TCRdb's copy holds only in-frame clones and misses some; the assay was immunoSEQ multiplex PCR. The sample holds 400,000 to 500,000 clones, roughly 78% seen once. The specimen sequenced was PBMCs. These receptors all stem from a woman aged 40 to 50 in good health. Some clones in this sample may be carry-over from other donors' samples.

A word on this clone: The identical CDR3 is also encoded by other nucleotide sequences in the sample. V usage is TRBV7-2 and J usage is TRBJ2-1; D may be TRBD2 (6 bases). The CDR3 is 15 residues long. Germline CDR1 and CDR2: SGHTA and FQGNSA. Trimming cost V 1 base and J 0 bases, with 7 bases left between them. The CDR3 protein is CASSLVGSSYNEQFF. For the CDR3, the DNA is TGTGCCAGCAGCTTAGTCGGGAGCTCCTACAATGAGCAGTTCTTC.

The gene calls are TRBV12-2 and TRBJ2-5; the DNA was not used to check the table's D call, TRBD2. TRBV12-2 constitutes a pseudogene. CDR3 size: 14 residues. CDR3 sequence: CASRLAGLRETQYF. DNA of the CDR3: TGTGCAAGTCGCTTAGCCGGGTTAAGGGAGACCCAGTACTTC.

The chain is built from TRBV5-5 and TRBJ1-3; TRBD1 agrees at 8 bases. V was clipped by 1 base and J by 3 bases; unmatched bases: 3. Germline lookup yields CDR1 SGHKS and CDR2 YYEKEE (reference sequence). The CDR3 runs to 15 residues. The CDR3 sequence is CASSLTGGNGNTIYF. In nucleotides, the CDR3 is TGTGCCAGCAGCTTGACAGGGGGTAATGGAAACACCATATATTTT.

This rearrangement joins TRBV28 to TRBJ2-3; D possibly matches TRBD1 or TRBD2 (6 bases each). CDR1 MDHEN and CDR2 SYDVKM come from the germline V gene. V lost 3 bases, J lost 3 bases, and 13 bases lay in between. The CDR3 has 15 amino acids. CDR3 amino acids: CASSFGGQGTDTQYF. The CDR3 DNA sequence: TGTGCCAGCAGTTTTGGGGGGCAGGGGACAGATACGCAGTATTTT.

The chain has TRBV7-3 and TRBJ2-2; TRBD1 aligns across 7 bases. The V segment lost 5 bases and the J segment 1 base; nucleotides outside the gene matches: 13. CDR1 and CDR2 from the germline V gene are SGHTA and FQGTGA. The CDR3 covers 18 residues. The DNA for the CDR3 is TGTGCCAGCAGCGCCTGGGACAGACGGAACTGGAACACCGGGGAGCTGTTTTTT. It translates to CASSAWDRRNWNTGELFF.

The chain combines TRBV6-1 with TRBJ2-2; D may be TRBD1 (5 bases). Germline values: CDR1 MNHNS, CDR2 SASEGT. Between the trimmed V and J ends, which lost 7 bases and 6 bases, there was a span of 15 bases. The CDR3 runs 14 residues. CDR3 coding DNA: TGTGCCAGCACCCGCAGGGATATTCCCGGGGAGCTGTTTTTT. Its protein is CASTRRDIPGELFF.

This clone was seen only a few times. V gene TRBV29-1 combines with J gene TRBJ1-1; the match to TRBD1 covers 7 bases. J gave up 8 bases and V 0 bases, and 3 bases lay outside the gene matches. Germline CDR1 and CDR2: SQVTM and ANQGSEA. The CDR3 totals 12 residues. In DNA form, the CDR3 reads TGCAGCGTTGAAGAGGCAGGGGGAGAAGCTTTCTTT. This gives the protein CSVEEAGGEAFF.

The chain couples TRBV19 to TRBJ2-1; 9 bases map to TRBD2. The V gene end was trimmed by 0 bases and the J gene end by 5 bases; junction bases not matched to a gene: 5. Germline lookup yields CDR1 LNHDA and CDR2 SQIVND (reference sequence). This CDR3 spans 16 amino acids. Written as DNA, the CDR3 is TGTGCCAGTAGTATAGACAGAGCGGGAGGTAACAATGAGCAGTTCTTC. It codes for CASSIDRAGGNNEQFF.

This clone has a handful of counts. This sequence joins TRBV4-2 and TRBJ2-2; D unresolved. Germline CDR1 reads LGHNA; CDR2 reads YNFKEQ. The CDR3 has 15 amino acids. V lost 0 bases, J lost 6 bases, and 11 bases lay in between. CDR3 in amino acids: CASSQDPWKSGELFF. CDR3 in DNA: TGTGCCAGCAGCCAAGATCCGTGGAAATCCGGGGAGCTGTTTTTT.

This clone was seen once. CDR3 loop: CASTLAGGYEQYF. CDR3 nucleotide sequence: TGTGCCAGCACACTAGCGGGAGGCTACGAGCAGTACTTC. The V and J genes are TRBV28 and TRBJ2-7; 12 bases match TRBD2. J gave up 3 bases and V 7 bases, and 1 base lay outside the gene matches. Germline assignment: CDR1 MDHEN and CDR2 SYDVKM. The CDR3 runs 13 residues. The whole variable domain, remainder taken from reference TRBV28 and TRBJ2-7, is DVKVTQSSRYLVKRTGEKVFLECVQDMDHENMFWYRQDPGLGLRLIYFSYDVKMKEKGDIPEGYSVSREKKERFSLILESASTNQTSMYLCASTLAGGYEQYFGPGTRLTVT.

This chain uses TRBV18 with TRBJ2-7; D is ambiguous. The CDR3 consists of 14 residues. Trimming removed 0 bases from V and 4 bases from J, with 10 bases in between. CDR1 KGHSH and CDR2 LQKENI come from the germline V gene. The CDR3, as DNA: TGTGCCAGCTCACCACCGGGTGCGGAGTACGAGCAGTACTTC. Translated: CASSPPGAEYEQYF.

The V and J genes are TRBV7-8 and TRBJ1-3; D is ambiguous. The CDR3 consists of 13 residues. V shed 0 bases and J shed 2 bases, with 2 bases lying between them. Germline V gene data show CDR1 as SGHVS and CDR2 as FQNEAQ. For the CDR3, the DNA is TGTGCCAGCAGCTTAGCCCCTGGAAACACCATATATTTT. Translated: CASSLAPGNTIYF.

The chain couples TRBV2 to TRBJ2-1; 10 bases are a match to TRBD2. This CDR3 has 13 residues. Germline CDR1 is SNHLY and CDR2 is FYNNEI. The ends lost 4 bases at V and 10 bases at J; junction bases unmatched: 4. CDR3 in amino acids: CASSGLAGDEQFF. CDR3 DNA sequence: TGTGCCAGCAGTGGGCTAGCGGGAGACGAGCAGTTCTTC. Looking up the rest from reference TRBV2 and TRBJ2-1 gives the full variable domain: EPEVTQTPSHQVTQMGQEVILRCVPISNHLYFYWYRQILGQKVEFLVSFYNNEISEKSEIFDDQFSVERPDGSNFTLKIRSTKLEDSAMYFCASSGLAGDEQFFGPGTRLTVL.

The rearrangement joins TRBV5-1 to TRBJ2-2, with D perhaps matching TRBD1 (5 bases). This CDR3 is built from 14 residues. Looked up from germline, CDR1 is SGHRS and CDR2 is YFSETQ. Trimming removed 6 bases from V and 5 bases from J, with 14 bases in between. The CDR3 DNA follows: TGCGCCAGCACCCCTGGGGCAGCTACCGGGGAGCTGTTTTTT. This codes for CASTPGAATGELFF.

The chain combines TRBV5-1 with TRBJ1-1; no definite D call. This CDR3 has 14 residues. Per the germline V gene, CDR1 is SGHRS and CDR2 is YFSETQ. V dropped 0 bases and J dropped 1 base, with 7 bases sitting between them. The CDR3 nucleotides are TGCGCCAGCAGCTTGGTGGACTCGAACACTGAAGCTTTCTTT. Translating it yields CASSLVDSNTEAFF.

The chain uses TRBV6-1 and TRBJ1-5; a weak D match, TRBD1 (5 bases). Germline V gives CDR1 MNHNS, CDR2 SASEGT. V lost 6 bases and J lost 1, with 10 bases in between. The CDR3 loop spans 14 amino acids. The CDR3, as DNA: TGTGCCAGCAGCATAGGGGAAAGCAATCAGCCCCAGCATTTT. Translated: CASSIGESNQPQHF.

The rearrangement uses TRBV27 and TRBJ2-3; D might be TRBD1 (6 bases). CDR3 length: 13 amino acids. V shed 5 bases and J shed 6 bases, with 12 bases lying between them. CDR1 and CDR2 (germline): MNHEY, SMNVEV (reference sequence). CDR3 nucleotides: TGTGCCAGCAGTACCCACAGGGCGGATACGCAGTATTTT. Residues: CASSTHRADTQYF.

The chain employs TRBV5-6 and TRBJ2-7; 10 bases are a match to TRBD1. This CDR3 is built from 16 residues. The germline V gene encodes CDR1 SGHDT and CDR2 YYEEEE. Trimming removed 0 bases from V and 3 bases from J; junction bases left unmatched: 6. In nucleotides, the CDR3 is TGTGCCAGCAGCTTGGCCAGGGACAGGGGTTTCTACGAGCAGTACTTC. This sequence encodes CASSLARDRGFYEQYF.

This clone was observed a single time. J is TRBJ1-2 and V is TRBV28, with TRBD1 matching 7 bases. CDR1 and CDR2 from the germline V gene are MDHEN and SYDVKM. The trim removed 6 bases at V and 2 bases at J, leaving 3 bases unmatched. The CDR3 is 13 amino acids. The CDR3 DNA follows: TGTGCCAGCAGGTACAGGGGCAACTATGGCTACACCTTC. This codes for CASRYRGNYGYTF.

The J gene is TRBJ1-5, the V gene TRBV5-4, with D possibly TRBD1 on 6 matching bases. Germline V gives CDR1 SGHNT, CDR2 YYREEE (reference sequence). Trimming took off 4 bases at V and 9 bases at J, with 23 bases between the two ends. The CDR3 contains 16 residues. The CDR3, as DNA: TGTGCCAGCAGCAGGGGGGGACTTACAGGCCGGGGGCCCCAGCATTTT. This sequence encodes CASSRGGLTGRGPQHF.

This chain connects TRBV28 to TRBJ1-2, with unresolved D. Germline CDR1 and CDR2: MDHEN and SYDVKM. V was cut by 4 bases and J by 4 bases, with 7 bases left in between. This CDR3 spans 12 amino acids. The CDR3 here is CASSSPAYGYTF. CDR3 sequence (DNA): TGTGCCAGCAGTTCCCCCGCCTATGGCTACACCTTC.

The chain uses TRBV6-1 and TRBJ1-1, with D possibly matching TRBD1 (6 bases). The germline V gene has CDR1 MNHNS and CDR2 SASEGT. V was clipped by 7 bases and J by 0 bases, with 15 bases between them. This CDR3 contains 15 residues. DNA of the CDR3: TGTGCCAGCACCGAACCAGGGGCCATGAACACTGAAGCTTTCTTT. It codes for CASTEPGAMNTEAFF.

The V gene is TRBV2, the J gene TRBJ2-7; no firm D call. Trimming shortened V by 4 bases and J by 0 bases, and 13 bases separated the two germline ends. The CDR3 extends over 15 amino acids. Per germline, CDR1 SNHLY and CDR2 FYNNEI. This CDR3 is CASSVRTLSSYEQYF. CDR3 DNA: TGTGCCAGCAGTGTACGGACGCTCTCCTCCTACGAGCAGTACTTC.

This chain joins TRBV4-2 and TRBJ2-2; D is unresolved. V dropped 3 bases and J dropped 3 bases, with 11 bases sitting between them. The CDR3 has 15 residues. From germline, CDR1 is LGHNA and CDR2 YNFKEQ. This CDR3 reads CASSQVSADTGELFF. The DNA for the CDR3 is TGTGCCAGCAGCCAGGTCAGCGCGGACACCGGGGAGCTGTTTTTT.

V gene TRBV21-1 combines with J gene TRBJ2-7; the D call TRBD1 from the table was never checked on the DNA. TRBV21-1 is a documented pseudogene. This CDR3 is 14 amino acids long. CDR3 amino acids: CASSSQGGFGEQYF. In DNA form, the CDR3 reads TGTGCCAGCAGCTCTCAGGGGGGCTTCGGCGAGCAGTACTTC.

This sequence joins TRBV30 and TRBJ2-7; TRBD2 matches at 12 bases. This CDR3 spans 13 amino acids. Germline V CDR1 and CDR2: GTSNPN, SVGIG (reference sequence). J lost 12 bases, V lost 2 bases, and 8 bases had no gene match. DNA of the CDR3: TGTGCCTGGAGTAAATCTAGCGGGAGGGGACCGTACTTC. Translating it yields CAWSKSSGRGPYF.

Concerning this clone itself: Germline is not matched at one junction end, which may reflect a read error. The chain couples TRBV5-4 to TRBJ2-7, with D tentatively TRBD2 (6 bases). Germline assignment: CDR1 SGHNT and CDR2 YYREEE (reference sequence). The length of the CDR3 is 13 residues. The CDR3 DNA reads TGTGCCAGCAGCTTGCCCGGGACCCGACTAGGGGACTTC. Translated: CASSLPGTRLGDF. Combining the CDR3 with reference TRBV5-4 and TRBJ2-7 gives the whole variable domain ETGVTQSPTHLIKTRGQQVTLRCSSQSGHNTVSWYQQALGQGPQFIFQYYREEENGRGNFPPRFSGLQFPNYSSELNVNALELDDSALYLCASSLPGTRLGDFGPGTRLTVT.

Note on this clone: Other DNA sequences in this specimen translate into the identical CDR3. V and J are TRBV30 and TRBJ1-3; unclear D gene. CDR1 is GTSNPN and CDR2 is SVGIG in the germline V gene (reference sequence). V dropped 3 bases and J dropped 2 bases, with 2 bases sitting between them. The CDR3 runs to 11 residues. CDR3: CAWSTGNTIYF. CDR3 bases: TGTGCCTGGAGCACTGGAAACACCATATATTTT.